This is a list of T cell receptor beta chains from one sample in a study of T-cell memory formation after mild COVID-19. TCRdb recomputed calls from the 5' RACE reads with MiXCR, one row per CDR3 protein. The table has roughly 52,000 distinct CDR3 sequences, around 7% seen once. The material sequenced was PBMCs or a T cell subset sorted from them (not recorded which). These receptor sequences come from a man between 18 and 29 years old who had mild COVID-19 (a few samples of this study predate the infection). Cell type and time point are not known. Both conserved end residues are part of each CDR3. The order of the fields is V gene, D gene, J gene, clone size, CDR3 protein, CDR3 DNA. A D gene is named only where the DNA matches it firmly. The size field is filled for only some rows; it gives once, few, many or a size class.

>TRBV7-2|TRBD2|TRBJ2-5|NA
CASSSAGTQETQYF
TGTGCCAGCAGCTCAGCGGGGACCCAAGAGACCCAGTACTTC
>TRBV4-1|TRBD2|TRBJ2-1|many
CASSLAGTSYNEQFF
TGCGCCAGCAGTCTAGCGGGGACCTCCTACAATGAGCAGTTCTTC
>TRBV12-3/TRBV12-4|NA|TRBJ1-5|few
CASSLLVGGSEPQHF
TGTGCCAGCAGTTTATTGGTAGGGGGATCTGAGCCCCAGCATTTT
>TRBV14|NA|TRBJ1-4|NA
CASSQGLTNEKLFF
TGTGCCAGCAGCCAAGGGTTGACTAATGAAAAACTGTTTTTT
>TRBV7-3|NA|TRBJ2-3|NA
CASLGGRTDTQYF
TGTGCCAGCCTTGGAGGTCGCACAGATACGCAGTATTTT
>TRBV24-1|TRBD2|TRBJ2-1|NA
CATSDLWRGDRNEQFF
TGTGCCACCAGTGATTTGTGGCGGGGGGATCGGAATGAGCAGTTCTTC
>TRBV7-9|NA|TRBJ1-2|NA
CASSLDGHGYTF
TGTGCCAGCAGCTTAGACGGACATGGCTACACCTTC
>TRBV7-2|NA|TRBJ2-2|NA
CASSAGTDFTNTGELFF
TGTGCCAGCAGCGCGGGGACTGATTTTACGAACACCGGGGAGCTGTTTTTT
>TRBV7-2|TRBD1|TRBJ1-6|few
CASSSFSFGQGALSLHF
TGTGCCAGCAGCTCCTTCTCATTTGGACAGGGGGCATTGTCCCTCCACTTT
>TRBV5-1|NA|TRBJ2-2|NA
CASSSGRDSGTGELFF
TGCGCCAGCAGCTCCGGTAGGGATTCGGGCACCGGGGAGCTGTTTTTT
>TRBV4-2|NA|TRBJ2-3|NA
CASSRDPGGPDTQYF
TGTGCCAGCAGCCGAGACCCAGGCGGCCCAGATACGCAGTATTTT
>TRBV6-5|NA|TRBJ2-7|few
CASSYAGNSYEQYF
TGTGCCAGCAGTTATGCGGGGAATTCTTACGAGCAGTACTTC
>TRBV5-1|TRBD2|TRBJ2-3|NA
CASRTGTSGFTDTQYF
TGCGCCAGCAGAACCGGGACTAGCGGATTCACAGATACGCAGTATTTT
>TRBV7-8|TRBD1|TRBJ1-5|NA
CASSQSGQGNQPQHF
TGTGCCAGCAGCCAATCGGGACAGGGAAATCAGCCCCAGCATTTT
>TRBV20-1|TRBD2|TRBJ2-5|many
CSVSRLAGGQETQYF
TGCAGTGTCAGCCGACTAGCGGGGGGCCAGGAGACCCAGTACTTC
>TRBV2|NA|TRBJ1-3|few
CASRPQGPGNTIYF
TGTGCCAGCAGACCGCAGGGTCCGGGAAACACCATATATTTT
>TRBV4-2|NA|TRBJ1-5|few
CASSQDLPGFNQPQHF
TGTGCCAGCAGCCAAGACCTTCCGGGGTTCAATCAGCCCCAGCATTTT
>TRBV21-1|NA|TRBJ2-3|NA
CASSKGTRDFDTQYF
TGTGCCAGCAGCAAAGGGACCAGGGACTTTGATACGCAGTATTTT
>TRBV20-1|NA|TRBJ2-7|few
CSASGGYEQYF
TGCAGTGCTAGCGGGGGATACGAGCAGTACTTC
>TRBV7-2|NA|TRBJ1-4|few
CASSPPGRGEKLFF
TGTGCCAGCAGCCCCCCGGGTCGTGGTGAAAAACTGTTTTTT
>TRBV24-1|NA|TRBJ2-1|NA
CATAGVADEQFF
TGTGCCACCGCCGGGGTAGCCGATGAGCAGTTCTTC
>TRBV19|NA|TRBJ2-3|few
CASSRMRGDTQYF
TGTGCCAGTAGCCGCATGAGGGGAGATACGCAGTATTTT
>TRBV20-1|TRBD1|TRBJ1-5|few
CSARLGQGNQPQHF
TGCAGTGCTAGACTAGGACAGGGCAATCAGCCCCAGCATTTT
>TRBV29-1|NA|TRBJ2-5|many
CSVRGNQETQYF
TGCAGCGTTAGGGGGAACCAAGAGACCCAGTACTTC
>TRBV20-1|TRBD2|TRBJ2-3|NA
CSASRLSSGGVTDTQYF
TGCAGTGCTAGCCGTCTCAGTAGCGGGGGTGTCACAGATACGCAGTATTTT
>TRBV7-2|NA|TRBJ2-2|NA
CASSLGPQTGELFF
TGTGCCAGCAGCTTAGGCCCCCAAACCGGGGAGCTGTTTTTT
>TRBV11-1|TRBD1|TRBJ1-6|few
CASSNGQGAYSLHF
TGTGCCAGCAGCAACGGACAGGGGGCGTATTCCCTCCACTTT
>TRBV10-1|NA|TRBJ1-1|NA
CASSDTVNGALSEAFF
TGCGCCAGCAGCGATACGGTAAACGGGGCTTTAAGTGAAGCTTTCTTT
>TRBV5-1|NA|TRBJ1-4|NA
CASSLEGGVTNEKLFF
TGCGCCAGCAGCTTGGAAGGCGGGGTGACTAATGAAAAACTGTTTTTT
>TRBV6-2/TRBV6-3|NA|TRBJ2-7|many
CASSYSTVRRGEQYF
TGTGCCAGCAGTTACTCTACCGTTCGCCGGGGGGAGCAGTACTTC
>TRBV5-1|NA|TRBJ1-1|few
CASQDTQNTEAFF
TGCGCCAGCCAAGACACCCAGAACACTGAAGCTTTCTTT
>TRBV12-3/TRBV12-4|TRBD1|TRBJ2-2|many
CASSPWGQVNTGELFF
TGTGCCAGCAGTCCATGGGGACAGGTGAACACCGGGGAGCTGTTTTTT
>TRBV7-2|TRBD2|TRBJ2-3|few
CASSLFSGGADTQYF
TGTGCCAGCAGCTTATTCAGCGGGGGGGCAGATACGCAGTATTTT
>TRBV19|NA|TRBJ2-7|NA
CASSIAGYEQYF
TGTGCCAGTAGTATCGCGGGCTACGAGCAGTACTTC
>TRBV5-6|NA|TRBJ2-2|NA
CASSLGQERELFF
TGTGCCAGCAGCTTGGGCCAAGAAAGGGAGCTGTTTTTT
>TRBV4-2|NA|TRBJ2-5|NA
CASSQGSYGSGEETQYF
TGTGCCAGCAGCCAAGGGAGTTACGGCAGCGGAGAAGAGACCCAGTACTTC
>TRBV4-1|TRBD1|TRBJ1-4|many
CASRDRGNEKLFF
TGCGCCAGCAGGGACAGGGGAAATGAAAAACTGTTTTTT
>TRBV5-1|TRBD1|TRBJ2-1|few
CASSSKGTGTGQGYNEQFF
TGCGCCAGCAGCTCAAAAGGAACGGGAACGGGACAGGGCTACAATGAGCAGTTCTTC
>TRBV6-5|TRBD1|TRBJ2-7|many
CASRRQGANEQYF
TGTGCCAGCAGACGACAGGGGGCTAACGAGCAGTACTTC
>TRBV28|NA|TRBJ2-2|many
CASSFINTGELFF
TGTGCCAGCAGTTTCATAAACACCGGGGAGCTGTTTTTT
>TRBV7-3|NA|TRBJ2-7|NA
CASSLTGRGYEQYF
TGTGCCAGCAGCTTAACGGGACGGGGCTACGAGCAGTACTTC
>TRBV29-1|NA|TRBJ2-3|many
CSVGEDTQYF
TGCAGCGTGGGGGAAGATACGCAGTATTTT
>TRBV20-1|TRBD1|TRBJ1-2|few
CSARDPGQGDGGYTF
TGCAGTGCTAGAGATCCCGGTCAGGGGGATGGAGGCTACACCTTC
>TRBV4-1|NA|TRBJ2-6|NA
CASSQPRGGRSGANVLTF
TGCGCCAGCAGCCAACCGAGGGGGGGGAGATCCGGGGCCAACGTCCTGACTTTC
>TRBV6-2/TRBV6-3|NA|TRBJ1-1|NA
CASSYLIATEAFF
TGTGCCAGCAGTTACCTTATCGCCACTGAAGCTTTCTTT
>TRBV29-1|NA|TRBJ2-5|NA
CSVERGEVETQYF
TGCAGCGTTGAAAGGGGAGAGGTGGAGACCCAGTACTTC
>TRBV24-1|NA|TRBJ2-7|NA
CATSTGHEQYF
TGTGCCACCAGTACGGGTCACGAGCAGTACTTC
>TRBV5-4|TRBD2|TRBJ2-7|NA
CASRKKAAGGRDEQYF
TGTGCCAGCAGGAAAAAAGCCGCGGGGGGCAGGGACGAGCAGTACTTC
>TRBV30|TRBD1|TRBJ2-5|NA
CAWRETGAMVETQYF
TGTGCCTGGAGGGAGACAGGGGCTATGGTGGAGACCCAGTACTTC
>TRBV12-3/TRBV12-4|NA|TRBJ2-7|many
CASSLDPPRSEQYF
TGTGCCAGCAGTTTGGACCCCCCTAGGTCCGAGCAGTACTTC
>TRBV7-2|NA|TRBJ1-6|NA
CASSLVGEYSPLHF
TGTGCCAGCAGCTTAGTAGGGGAGTATTCACCCCTCCACTTT
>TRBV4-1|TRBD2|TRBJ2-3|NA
CASSQDLAGESTDTQYF
TGCGCCAGCAGCCAAGATTTAGCGGGGGAAAGCACAGATACGCAGTATTTT
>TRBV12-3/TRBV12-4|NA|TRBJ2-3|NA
CASSSLPPDTQYF
TGTGCCAGCAGCTCACTACCCCCAGATACGCAGTATTTT
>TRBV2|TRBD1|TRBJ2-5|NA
CASFQGVETQYF
TGTGCCAGTTTTCAGGGGGTTGAGACCCAGTACTTC
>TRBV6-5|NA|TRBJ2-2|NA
CASSRNRDPASGELFF
TGTGCCAGCAGCAGAAACCGGGACCCAGCCTCCGGGGAGCTGTTTTTT